These T cell receptor beta chains were read from a single sample in a study of CD8 T cells in ankylosing spondylitis. TCRdb used MiXCR to reprocess the 5' RACE reads, holding one entry per CDR3 protein. The data hold under 55,000 distinct CDR3 sequences, with approximately 7.4% observed a single time. Sequences were obtained from blood, either unsorted or a sorted T cell fraction (not recorded which). These receptor sequences come from a female donor with ankylosing spondylitis or in good health (not recorded which). The CDR3 runs from the conserved cysteine through the conserved F or W. D genes are given only for firm matches. The listing skips clone size in some rows; elsewhere it reads once, few, many or a size class.

clone_size,d_call,v_call,j_call,cdr3_nt,cdr3_aa
many,TRBD2,TRBV15,TRBJ2-2,TGTGCCACCAGCATCCCTAGCGGCGCCGGGGAGCTGTTTTTT,CATSIPSGAGELFF
.,.,TRBV20-1,TRBJ1-2,TGCAGTGTCTCCGGCCAGGCCCCGGGTTCCTATGGCTACACCTTC,CSVSGQAPGSYGYTF
few,.,TRBV11-2,TRBJ2-3,TGTGCCAGCAGCTTAGCGCAGTGGGGAGATACGCAGTATTTT,CASSLAQWGDTQYF
many,.,TRBV5-1,TRBJ2-3,TGCGCCAGCAGCTTAGGGTTTGGGGGGCTCGCAGATACGCAGTATTTT,CASSLGFGGLADTQYF
many,TRBD2,TRBV5-4,TRBJ2-3,TGTGCCAGCAGCTTCGGGGGGGCGGGGGTCGCAGATACGCAGTATTTT,CASSFGGAGVADTQYF
many,.,TRBV28,TRBJ1-1,TGTGCCAGCAGTATAGGGACATTGAACACTGAAGCTTTCTTT,CASSIGTLNTEAFF
many,TRBD1,TRBV12-3/TRBV12-4,TRBJ2-7,TGTGCCAGCACTTTGGGACAGAGCGGACCCTACGAGCAGTACTTC,CASTLGQSGPYEQYF
many,.,TRBV27,TRBJ2-1,TGTGCCAGCAGGACAGGAGATCCTTACAATGAGCAGTTCTTC,CASRTGDPYNEQFF
.,.,TRBV3-1,TRBJ2-1,TGTGCCAGCACCAAGCTGGTCCCCCCGACACGGGCCTACAATGAGCAGTTCTTC,CASTKLVPPTRAYNEQFF
many,TRBD2,TRBV20-1,TRBJ2-3,TGCAGTGCCAAAGAGCGGGGGGGCCCGTATTTT,CSAKERGGPYF
many,TRBD1,TRBV11-2,TRBJ2-2,TGTGCCAGCAGGTCCCCTGCAGGGGGAATCACCGGGGAGCTGTTTTTT,CASRSPAGGITGELFF